This T cell receptor (beta chain) stems from a study of cytotoxic CD8 clonotypes in ibrutinib-treated CLL. The repertoire was sequenced with immunoSEQ multiplex PCR; TCRdb's copy has only in-frame clones and lacks some. The table lists approximately 190,000 clones, just over 70% of them singletons, with 5.9% in the top ten. Notes on the study in general: Lymph node repertoires were not studied, and sampling times were unmatched. Clonality went higher at ibrutinib response and then dropped back toward baseline at progression.

Germline V gives CDR1 SGHTA, CDR2 FQGTGA. Trimming left V 1 base short and J 4 bases short, with 26 bases between. CDR3 length: 20 residues. A word on this clone: Its antigen is not known.

The source material was PBMCs, sampled after 12 months of ibrutinib treatment. This chain links TRBV7-3 with TRBJ2-1, with D possibly TRBD2 on 5 matching bases. The receptor was isolated from a human donor with chronic lymphocytic leukemia. The CDR3 region is CASSLRSEGWRSFGYNEQFF. The CDR3 DNA follows: TGTGCCAGCAGCTTAAGGTCAGAGGGCTGGCGAAGCTTTGGTTACAATGAGCAGTTCTTC.